This entry is about one T cell receptor (beta chain). This sample is drawn from a study of blood T cell repertoires in COVID-19. Background on the study: The United States, Italy and Spain provided the acute and convalescent COVID-19 samples. PBMCs, B-cell-depleted T cells, or T cells were the source of the cDNA or gDNA that made up the material.

In the source study's methods: Reference gene primer amplification yielded estimated nucleated cell counts. The protocol was immunoSEQ multiplex PCR, while the TCRdb copy is restricted to in-frame clones and leaves out a portion. V and J calls plus clone size are reproduced from that table; the DNA served to infer D and trimming. This sample carries hundreds of thousands of clones, less than 85% of them seen once, and the ten largest clones take 4.5% to 5%. CDR3 length: 13 amino acids. Germline V gene lookup returns CDR1 LNHDA and CDR2 SQIVND (reference sequence). Trimming pared 4 bases from V and 8 bases from J, leaving 14 bases between.

This sequence joins TRBV19 and TRBJ1-2, with no clear D. The clonotype was recovered from a woman at least 80 years old with active or convalescent COVID-19. Sequenced material: peripheral blood. The CDR3 region has the DNA TGTGCCAGTAGTAACAACGGACTGGTCGGCTACACCTTC. This sequence encodes CASSNNGLVGYTF.